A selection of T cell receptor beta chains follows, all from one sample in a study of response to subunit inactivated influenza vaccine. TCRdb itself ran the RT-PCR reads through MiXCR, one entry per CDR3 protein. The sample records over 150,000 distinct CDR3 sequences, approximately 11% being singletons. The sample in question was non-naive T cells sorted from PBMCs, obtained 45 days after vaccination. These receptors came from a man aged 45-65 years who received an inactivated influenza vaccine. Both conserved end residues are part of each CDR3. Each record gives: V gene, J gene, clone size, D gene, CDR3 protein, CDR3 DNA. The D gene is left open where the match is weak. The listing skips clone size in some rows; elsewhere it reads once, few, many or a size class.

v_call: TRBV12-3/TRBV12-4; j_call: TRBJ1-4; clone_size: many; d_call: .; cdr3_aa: CASSEKGGDEKLFF; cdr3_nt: TGTGCCAGCAGTGAAAAGGGGGGAGATGAAAAACTGTTTTTT
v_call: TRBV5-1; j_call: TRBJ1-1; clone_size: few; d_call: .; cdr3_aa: CASRGETEAFF; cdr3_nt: TGCGCCAGCAGAGGTGAAACTGAAGCTTTCTTT
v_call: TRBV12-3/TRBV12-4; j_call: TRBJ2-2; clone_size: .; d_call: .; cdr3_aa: CASSFNFGSSTGELFF; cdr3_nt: TGTGCCAGCAGTTTCAATTTCGGGTCTAGCACCGGGGAGCTGTTTTTT
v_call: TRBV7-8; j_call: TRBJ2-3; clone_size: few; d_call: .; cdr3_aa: CASSLPGRRHTDTQYF; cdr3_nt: TGTGCCAGCAGCTTACCTGGGCGGCGCCACACAGATACGCAGTATTTT
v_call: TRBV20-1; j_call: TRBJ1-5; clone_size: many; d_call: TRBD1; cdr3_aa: CSAIDPLQGRNQPQHF; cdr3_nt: TGCAGTGCCATCGACCCGTTACAGGGGCGCAATCAGCCCCAGCATTTT
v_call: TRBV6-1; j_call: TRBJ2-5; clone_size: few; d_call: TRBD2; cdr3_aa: CASRPTGLGSRETQYF; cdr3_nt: TGTGCCAGCAGGCCCACGGGACTAGGGAGCAGGGAGACCCAGTACTTC
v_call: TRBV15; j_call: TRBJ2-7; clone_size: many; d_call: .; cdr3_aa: CATSRVMVGREQYF; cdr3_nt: TGTGCCACCAGCAGAGTAATGGTAGGGAGAGAGCAGTACTTC
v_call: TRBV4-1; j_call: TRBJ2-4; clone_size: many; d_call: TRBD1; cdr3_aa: CASSHNTGDIQYF; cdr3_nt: TGCGCCAGCAGCCACAATACAGGGGACATTCAGTACTTC
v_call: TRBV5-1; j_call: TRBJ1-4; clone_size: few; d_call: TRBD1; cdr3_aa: CASQGAGREKLFF; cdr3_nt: TGCGCCAGTCAGGGGGCGGGTCGTGAAAAACTGTTTTTT
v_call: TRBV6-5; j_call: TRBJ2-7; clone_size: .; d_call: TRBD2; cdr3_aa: CASSYPTKMAGGGTYEQYF; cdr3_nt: TGTGCCAGCAGTTACCCGACGAAGATGGCGGGAGGGGGGACCTACGAGCAGTACTTC
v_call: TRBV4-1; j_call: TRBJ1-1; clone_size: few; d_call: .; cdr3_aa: CASSQPYSTPLAFF; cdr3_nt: TGCGCCAGCAGCCAGCCGTACTCGACGCCCTTGGCTTTCTTT
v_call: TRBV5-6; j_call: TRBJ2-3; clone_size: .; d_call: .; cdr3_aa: CASSPRVADTQYF; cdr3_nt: TGTGCCAGCAGCCCGCGAGTGGCAGATACGCAGTATTTT
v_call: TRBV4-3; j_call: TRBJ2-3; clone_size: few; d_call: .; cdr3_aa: CASSQETLGSLNTQYF; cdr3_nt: TGCGCCAGCAGCCAAGAAACGCTCGGGAGCCTGAATACGCAGTATTTT
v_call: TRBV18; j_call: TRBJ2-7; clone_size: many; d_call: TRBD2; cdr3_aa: CASSGGELSSYEQYF; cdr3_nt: TGTGCCAGCTCGGGAGGGGAGTTGAGCTCCTACGAGCAGTACTTC
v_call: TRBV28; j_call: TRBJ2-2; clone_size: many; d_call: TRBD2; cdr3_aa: CASSLLTGLADPIGTGELFF; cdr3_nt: TGTGCCAGCAGCCTATTAACAGGACTAGCGGATCCTATTGGCACCGGGGAGCTGTTTTTT
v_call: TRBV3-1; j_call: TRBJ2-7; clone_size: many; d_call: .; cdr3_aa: CASSTDTYSYEQYF; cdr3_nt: TGTGCCAGCAGTACAGACACCTACTCCTACGAGCAGTACTTC
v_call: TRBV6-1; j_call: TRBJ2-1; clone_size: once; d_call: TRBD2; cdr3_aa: CATMLAGRYNEQFF; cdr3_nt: TGTGCCACCATGCTAGCGGGGAGGTACAATGAGCAGTTCTTC
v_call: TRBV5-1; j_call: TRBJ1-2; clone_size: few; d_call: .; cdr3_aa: CASSLGGATVYGYTF; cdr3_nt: TGCGCCAGCAGCTTGGGAGGCGCGACAGTATATGGCTACACCTTC
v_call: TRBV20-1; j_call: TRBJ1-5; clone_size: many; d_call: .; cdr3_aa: CSAGVGGGNQPQHF; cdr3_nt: TGCAGTGCTGGGGTGGGTGGCGGCAATCAGCCCCAGCATTTT
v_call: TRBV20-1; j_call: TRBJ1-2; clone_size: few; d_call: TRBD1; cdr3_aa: CSARGGGADTF; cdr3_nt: TGCAGTGCTAGGGGAGGGGGCGCGGACACCTTC
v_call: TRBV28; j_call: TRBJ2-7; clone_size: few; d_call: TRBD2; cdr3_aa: CASSSNSGGLQAQYF; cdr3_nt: TGTGCCAGCAGTTCAAATAGCGGGGGGCTGCAGGCGCAGTACTTC
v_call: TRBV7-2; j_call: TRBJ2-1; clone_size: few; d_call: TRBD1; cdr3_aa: CASSLAWQGAHEQFF; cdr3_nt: TGTGCCAGCAGCTTAGCATGGCAGGGGGCGCATGAGCAGTTCTTC
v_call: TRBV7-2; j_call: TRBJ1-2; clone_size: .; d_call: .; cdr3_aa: CASSPIQGYGYTF; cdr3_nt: TGTGCCAGCAGTCCTATACAGGGATATGGCTACACCTTC
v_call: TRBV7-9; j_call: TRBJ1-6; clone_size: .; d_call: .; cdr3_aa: CASSPSIQGNSPLHF; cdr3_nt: TGTGCCAGCAGCCCATCGATACAGGGAAATTCACCCCTCCACTTT
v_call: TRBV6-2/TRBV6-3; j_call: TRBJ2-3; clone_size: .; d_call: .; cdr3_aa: CASSPAGLGTDTQYF; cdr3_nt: TGTGCCAGCAGCCCGGCTGGGCTAGGCACAGATACGCAGTATTTT
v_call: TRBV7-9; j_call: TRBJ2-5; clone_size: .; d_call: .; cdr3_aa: CASSSGTANTQYF; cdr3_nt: TGTGCCAGCAGCTCCGGGACTGCAAATACCCAGTACTTC
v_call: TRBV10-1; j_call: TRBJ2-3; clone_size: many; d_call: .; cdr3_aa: CASTPDRFFGTQYF; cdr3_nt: TGCGCCAGCACCCCGGACAGATTCTTCGGTACGCAGTATTTT
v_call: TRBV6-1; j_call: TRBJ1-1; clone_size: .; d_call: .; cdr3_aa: CASRRGTSQNTEAFF; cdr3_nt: TGTGCCAGCCGAAGAGGGACCTCCCAAAACACTGAAGCTTTCTTT
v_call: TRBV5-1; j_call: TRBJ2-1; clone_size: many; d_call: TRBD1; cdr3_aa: CASSLTGGFYNEQFF; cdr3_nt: TGCGCCAGCAGCTTGACAGGGGGCTTCTACAATGAGCAGTTCTTC
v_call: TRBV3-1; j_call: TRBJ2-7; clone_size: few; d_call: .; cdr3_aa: CASSLQGLREQYF; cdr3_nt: TGTGCCAGCAGCCTCCAGGGATTACGCGAGCAGTACTTC
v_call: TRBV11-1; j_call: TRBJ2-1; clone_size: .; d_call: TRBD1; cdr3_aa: CASSLVDRVYNEQFF; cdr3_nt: TGTGCCAGCAGCTTAGTCGACAGGGTTTACAATGAGCAGTTCTTC
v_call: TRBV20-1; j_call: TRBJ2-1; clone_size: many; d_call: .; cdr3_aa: CSAHPTGAYNEQFF; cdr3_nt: TGCAGTGCCCACCCTACCGGGGCCTACAATGAGCAGTTCTTC
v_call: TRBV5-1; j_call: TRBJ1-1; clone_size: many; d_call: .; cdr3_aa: CASNHPGENTEAFF; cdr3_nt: TGCGCCAGCAACCATCCTGGGGAGAACACTGAAGCTTTCTTT
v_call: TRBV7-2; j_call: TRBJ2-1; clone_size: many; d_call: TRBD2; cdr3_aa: CASSKLAGGPNEQFF; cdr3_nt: TGTGCCAGCAGCAAATTAGCGGGAGGTCCCAATGAGCAGTTCTTC
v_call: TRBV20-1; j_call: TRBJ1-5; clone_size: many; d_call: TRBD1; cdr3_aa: CSASEQGGSDQPQHF; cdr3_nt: TGCAGTGCTAGTGAGCAGGGGGGCTCTGATCAGCCCCAGCATTTT
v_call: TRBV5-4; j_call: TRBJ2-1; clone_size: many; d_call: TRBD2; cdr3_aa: CAAGTSGRSLENEQFF; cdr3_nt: TGTGCCGCGGGGACTAGCGGGAGAAGTTTGGAAAATGAGCAGTTCTTC
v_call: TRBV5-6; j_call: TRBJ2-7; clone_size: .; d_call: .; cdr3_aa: CASSWPRAPYEQYF; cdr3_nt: TGTGCCAGCAGCTGGCCCCGTGCACCCTACGAGCAGTACTTC
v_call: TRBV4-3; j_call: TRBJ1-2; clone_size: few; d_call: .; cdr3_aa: CASSQDPTDNYGYTF; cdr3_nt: TGCGCCAGCAGCCAAGATCCCACAGATAACTATGGCTACACCTTC
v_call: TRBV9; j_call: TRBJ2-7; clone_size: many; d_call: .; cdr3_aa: CASSATLQGYEQYF; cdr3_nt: TGTGCCAGCAGCGCCACATTACAGGGATACGAGCAGTACTTC
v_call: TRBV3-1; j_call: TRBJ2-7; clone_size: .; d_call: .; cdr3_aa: CASSQGVSPLYEQYF; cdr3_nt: TGTGCCAGCAGCCAAGGTGTCAGTCCTCTCTACGAGCAGTACTTC
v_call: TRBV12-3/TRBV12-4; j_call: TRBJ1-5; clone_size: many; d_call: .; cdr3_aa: CASSYEALSHNQPQHF; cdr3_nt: TGTGCCAGCAGTTATGAGGCCCTATCCCACAATCAGCCCCAGCATTTT
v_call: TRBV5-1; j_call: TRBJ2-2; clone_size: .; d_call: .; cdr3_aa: CASSLNRDPGYTGELFF; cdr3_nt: TGCGCCAGCAGCTTGAACCGGGATCCGGGTTACACCGGGGAGCTGTTTTTT
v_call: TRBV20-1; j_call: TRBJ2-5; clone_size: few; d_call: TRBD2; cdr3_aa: CSARSFQRGDQETQYF; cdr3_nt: TGCAGTGCTAGGTCGTTTCAGCGGGGGGACCAAGAGACCCAGTACTTC
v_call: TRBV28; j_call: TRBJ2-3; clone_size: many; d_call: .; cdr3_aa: CASSLALDSTDTQYF; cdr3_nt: TGTGCCAGCAGTTTAGCGCTCGATAGCACAGATACGCAGTATTTT
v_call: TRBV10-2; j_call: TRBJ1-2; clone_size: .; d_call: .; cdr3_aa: CASSSDDNYGYTF; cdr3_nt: TGCGCCAGCAGTTCGGACGATAACTATGGCTACACCTTC